This TCR beta chain was profiled in a study of T cells in Graves' hyperthyroidism and ophthalmopathy. The length of the CDR3 is 13 residues. CDR1 MNHEY and CDR2 SVGAGI come from the germline V gene. Trimming left V 7 bases short and J 7 bases short, with 16 bases between. This clonotype has ten or more counts. Amplification of TCR beta CDR3 regions was performed using RNA transcripts as template. Initially, a first-round RT-PCR of the TCR CDR3 employed the HTBI primer set. TCRdb used MiXCR to reprocess the multiplex PCR reads, holding one entry per CDR3 protein. The table records about 98,000 distinct CDR3 sequences, approximately 42% of them present only once. Patients were aged 18 to 65, had disease duration under 2 months, and had newly diagnosed hyperthyroidism.

The receptor's source is a woman in her 30s with Graves' hyperthyroidism. Sequenced sample: peripheral blood or thyroid tissue (not recorded which). This chain connects TRBV6-5 to TRBJ1-1; TRBD1 might be the D (6 bases). For the CDR3, the DNA is TGTGCCAGCATTAATAATGGGGGCAGTGAAGCTTTCTTT. Its translation: CASINNGGSEAFF.